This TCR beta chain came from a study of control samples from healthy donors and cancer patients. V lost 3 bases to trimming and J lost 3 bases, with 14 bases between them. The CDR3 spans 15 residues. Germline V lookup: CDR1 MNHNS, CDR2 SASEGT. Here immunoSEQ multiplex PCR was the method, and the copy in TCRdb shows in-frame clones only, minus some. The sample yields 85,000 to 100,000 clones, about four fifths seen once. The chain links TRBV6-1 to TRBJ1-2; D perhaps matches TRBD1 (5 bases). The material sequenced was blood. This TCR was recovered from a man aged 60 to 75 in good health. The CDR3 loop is CASSDLRQGDYGYTF. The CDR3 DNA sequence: TGTGCCAGCAGTGACCTGCGCCAGGGCGACTATGGCTACACCTTC.